The clone carrying this T cell receptor beta chain was seen more than once but under ten times. Its antigen remains unknown. These data are taken from a study of blood T cells in healthy people across ages. Notes on the study in general: Estimates of total diversity, which came from one million sequenced T cells, were considered to be underestimates. Percentage of naive T cells showed a strong correlation with TCR beta diversity.

Alongside a J-beta primer mix, a sample-barcoded 5' primer served in a second PCR lasting about 6 to 11 cycles. TCRdb passed the 5' RACE reads through MiXCR, listing each CDR3 protein once. The sample includes 1,500,000 or so distinct CDR3 sequences, roughly 59% of them seen just once. V was clipped by 7 bases and J by 1 base; unmatched bases: 12. Germline V gene sequence: CDR1 SGHRS, CDR2 YFSETQ. This CDR3 is built from 16 residues. The V gene is TRBV5-1, the J gene TRBJ2-7; 9 nucleotides match TRBD2. The receptor's source is a man younger than 35 in good health. The sequenced material came from blood. CDR3 sequence (DNA): TGCGCCAGCCGAAGCGTGGCGGGAGGGCCTTCCTACGAGCAGTACTTC. Its translation: CASRSVAGGPSYEQYF.